This T cell receptor beta chain was captured in a study of cytomegalovirus exposure and HLA in healthy donors. Findings of the study overall: Certain sequence variants were highly shared and formed a cluster, and this cluster was likely a sequencing artifact.

The PCR made use of 60 Vbeta and 13 Jbeta primers. Data came from immunoSEQ multiplex PCR; TCRdb stores just in-frame clones and leaves some out. The table records under 200,000 clones, 79% of them present only once. Worth noting for this clone: The antigen remains undetermined.

Sequencing was carried out using PBMCs. The sequence derives from a woman aged 50 to 60 in good health and CMV-seronegative.

The CDR3 bases are TGTGCCAGCTCCGGCGGGAGGTACGACAATGAGCAGTTCTTC. It specifies CASSGGRYDNEQFF. The gene calls are TRBV6-5 and TRBJ2-1, with TRBD2 identical over 8 bases. The trim removed 8 bases at V and 5 bases at J, leaving 8 bases unmatched. CDR1 is MNHEY and CDR2 is SVGAGI in the germline V gene. The CDR3 has 14 residues.